This TCR beta chain was identified in a study of control samples from healthy donors and cancer patients. The method was immunoSEQ multiplex PCR; TCRdb's version includes in-frame clones alone and lacks a portion of them. The sample consists of about 130,000 clones, 70% to 90% of them appearing once. The CDR3 runs 16 residues. Germline V gene sequence: CDR1 MDHEN, CDR2 SYDVKM. V lost 4 bases and J lost 2; bases outside the gene matches: 7. This sequence was found in a man aged 50-59 years in good health. The sample comprised blood. This chain links TRBV28 with TRBJ1-5; 8 bases are a match to TRBD1. The DNA of the CDR3 is TGTGCCAGCAGTTCCGACAGGGGAGGGGGCAATCAGCCCCAGCATTTT. Translating gives CASSSDRGGGNQPQHF. The complete variable domain, with remaining parts taken from reference TRBV28 and TRBJ1-5, reads DVKVTQSSRYLVKRTGEKVFLECVQDMDHENMFWYRQDPGLGLRLIYFSYDVKMKEKGDIPEGYSVSREKKERFSLILESASTNQTSMYLCASSSDRGGGNQPQHFGDGTRLSIL.